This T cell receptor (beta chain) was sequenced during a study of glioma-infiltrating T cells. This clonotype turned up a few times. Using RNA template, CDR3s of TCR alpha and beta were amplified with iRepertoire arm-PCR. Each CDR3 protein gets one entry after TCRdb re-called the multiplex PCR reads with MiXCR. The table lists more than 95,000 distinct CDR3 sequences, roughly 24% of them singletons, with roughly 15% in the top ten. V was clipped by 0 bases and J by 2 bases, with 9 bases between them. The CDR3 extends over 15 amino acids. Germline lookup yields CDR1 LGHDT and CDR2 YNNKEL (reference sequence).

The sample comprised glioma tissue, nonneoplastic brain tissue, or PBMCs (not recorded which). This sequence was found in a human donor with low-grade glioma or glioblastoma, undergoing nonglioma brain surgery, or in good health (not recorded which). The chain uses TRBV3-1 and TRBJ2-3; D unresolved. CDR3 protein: CASSQESRVTDTQYF. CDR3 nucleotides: TGTGCCAGCAGCCAAGAATCCCGAGTCACAGATACGCAGTATTTT.